The 4 T cell receptor beta chains below come from one sample, sequenced in a study of beta chain features in type 1 diabetes. The study's findings and limits: Moderate but significant shortening of TCRB CDR3s was recorded in all four CD4+ subsets from Type 1 diabetes patients.

cDNA synthesis used the whole RNA isolate, giving expressed TCRB sequences. Libraries were prepared by immunoSEQ multiplex PCR; TCRdb keeps only in-frame clonotypes and omits some of them. The data show over 600,000 clones, roughly 12% seen once. Their recognized antigens are unknown. Input material: naive CD4+ T cells from blood. These receptor sequences come from a man in his thirties or forties with type 1 diabetes.

The rearrangement links TRBV2 to TRBJ2-4; 10 bases match TRBD2. The germline gives CDR1 SNHLY, CDR2 FYNNEI. This CDR3 has 16 residues. V lost 3 bases, J lost 3 bases, and 5 bases stayed unmatched. The CDR3 DNA sequence: TGTGCCAGCAGTGACTCACTAGCGGGGATCAAAAACATTCAGTACTTC. Translated: CASSDSLAGIKNIQYF.

The table lists this clone with a few counts. The gene calls are TRBV9 and TRBJ2-7; D possibly corresponds to TRBD2 (5 bases). Germline-derived CDR1 and CDR2 are SGDLS and YYNGEE. CDR3 size: 14 residues. V dropped 0 bases and J dropped 5 bases, with 12 bases sitting between them. CDR3 nucleotides: TGTGCCAGCAGCGTAGGAACGGGAAGGAACGAGCAGTACTTC. Its translation is CASSVGTGRNEQYF. Full variable domain (remainder filled in from reference TRBV9 and TRBJ2-7): DSGVTQTPKHLITATGQRVTLRCSPRSGDLSVYWYQQSLDQGLQFLIQYYNGEERAKGNILERFSAQQFPDLHSELNLSSLELGDSALYFCASSVGTGRNEQYFGPGTRLTVT.

This clone appeared a few times. The chain carries TRBV14 and TRBJ1-1; D is undetermined. Trimming shortened V by 3 bases and J by 3 bases, and 14 bases separated the two germline ends. The germline V gene has CDR1 SGHDN and CDR2 FVKESK. The CDR3 consists of 15 residues. CDR3 in amino acids: CASSQLHPADTEAFF. CDR3 DNA sequence: TGTGCCAGCAGCCAGTTACATCCGGCGGACACTGAAGCTTTCTTT.

This clone was detected a few times. The rearrangement joins TRBV7-9 to TRBJ2-7; the D call may be TRBD1 or TRBD2 (6 bases each). Trimming cost V 5 bases and J 1 base, with 15 bases left between them. The CDR3 runs to 15 residues. In germline, CDR1 is SEHNR, CDR2 FQNEAQ (reference sequence). CDR3 DNA sequence: TGTGCCAGCAGCCCCCGGGGGCGCCTATCCTACGAGCAGTACTTC. This encodes CASSPRGRLSYEQYF. Combining the CDR3 with reference TRBV7-9 and TRBJ2-7 gives the whole variable domain DTGVSQNPRHKITKRGQNVTFRCDPISEHNRLYWYRQTLGQGPEFLTYFQNEAQLEKSRLLSDRFSAERPKGSFSTLEIQRTEQGDSAMYLCASSPRGRLSYEQYFGPGTRLTVT.